Shown below are 28 T cell receptor beta chains from a single sample sequenced in a study of spatial heterogeneity in lung cancer. Study conclusions and caveats: Counts that tracked tumor mutation counts were those of expanded intratumoral alpha and beta TCRs.

Noted time point: sample taken at primary tumor resection. From the 5' RACE reads, TCRdb called clonotypes with MiXCR, one entry per CDR3 protein. The table has about 6,000 distinct CDR3 sequences, less than 15% seen once; the top ten hold about 11%. No cognate antigen is known for these TCRs. Sample: lung tumor tissue, taken at surgery. The source is a male donor with early-stage non-small cell lung cancer.

In its sample, this clonotype is medium-sized. The rearrangement links TRBV9 to TRBJ2-1, with TRBD2 identical over 7 bases. Per the germline V gene, CDR1 is SGDLS and CDR2 is YYNGEE. The CDR3 is 15 amino acids. The J segment lost 1 base and the V segment lost 2 bases, leaving 3 bases of the junction unmatched. In DNA form, the CDR3 reads TGTGCCAGCAGCGTCGCGGGAGAGTCCTACAATGAGCAGTTCTTC. It translates to CASSVAGESYNEQFF. The full variable domain, rest sourced from reference TRBV9 and TRBJ2-1, is DSGVTQTPKHLITATGQRVTLRCSPRSGDLSVYWYQQSLDQGLQFLIQYYNGEERAKGNILERFSAQQFPDLHSELNLSSLELGDSALYFCASSVAGESYNEQFFGPGTRLTVL.

By sample fraction, this clonotype is medium-sized. The rearrangement uses TRBV4-1 and TRBJ2-7, with D uncertain. CDR3 length equals 15 residues. The V and J ends lost 0 bases and 3 bases respectively, with 12 bases between them. Germline-derived CDR1 and CDR2 are MGHRA and YSYEKL. CDR3 nucleotide sequence: TGCGCCAGCAGCCAAGAGGGTTTAGGCAGCTACGAGCAGTACTTC. Translation: CASSQEGLGSYEQYF.

By sample fraction, this clonotype is large (0.1 to 1%). This chain links TRBV19 with TRBJ2-1; D perhaps matches TRBD2 (5 bases). The CDR3 has 17 amino acids. Trimming cost V 4 bases and J 0 bases, with 16 bases left between them. Germline V gene lookup returns CDR1 LNHDA and CDR2 SQIVND (reference sequence). CDR3 amino acids: CASSTPPGFSSYNEQFF. Written as DNA, the CDR3 is TGTGCCAGTAGTACCCCCCCGGGATTTAGCTCCTACAATGAGCAGTTCTTC.

The table lists this clonotype with many counts. As the CDR3 is not closed by the conserved phenylalanine or tryptophan, this likely results from a read error. The V call is TRBV20-1, the J call TRBJ2-5; 7 bases are a match to TRBD1. This CDR3 spans 15 amino acids. The V and J ends lost 5 bases and 5 bases, in that order; junction bases with no gene match: 14. The V gene's germline CDR1 is DFQATT and CDR2 SNEGSKA (reference sequence). For the CDR3, the DNA is TGCAGTGCTCACCAGGCAGGGGGTGGGTTGGAGACCCAGTACTCC. Amino acids: CSAHQAGGGLETQYS.

The rearrangement uses TRBV6-1 and TRBJ2-3; 7 positions match TRBD1. The CDR3 runs to 15 residues. Germline CDR1 MNHNS, CDR2 SASEGT. After removal of 5 bases from V and 1 base from J, the junction contained 6 bases not matched to a gene. CDR3 sequence: CASSRDRARTDTQYF. Here the CDR3 DNA reads TGTGCCAGCAGTAGAGACAGGGCCCGCACAGATACGCAGTATTTT.

By share, this clonotype counts as medium-sized. This rearrangement joins TRBV12-3 or TRBV12-4 to TRBJ1-1, with D perhaps matching TRBD1 (5 bases). This CDR3 region has 13 residues. V lost 1 base to trimming and J lost 8 bases, with 11 bases between them. Written as DNA, the CDR3 is TGTGCCAGCAGTTTAGGGAGGGGTTCGGAAGCTTTCTTT. It codes for CASSLGRGSEAFF.

This clonotype was seen ten or more times. The rearrangement links TRBV18 to TRBJ2-7; no clear D. CDR1 KGHSH and CDR2 LQKENI come from the germline V gene. The CDR3 contains 15 residues. With 3 bases removed from V and 4 bases from J, the gap between germline ends came to 16 bases. In DNA, the CDR3 is TGTGCCAGCTCACCGGTCGACGGCTTTGTGTACGAGCAGTACTTC. It translates to CASSPVDGFVYEQYF.

This clonotype was observed a few times. The chain recombines TRBV9 with TRBJ2-3, with D hard to call. The CDR3 sequence is 13 residues long. The V end was cut by 3 bases, the J end by 6 bases, with 11 bases between. CDR1 is SGDLS and CDR2 is YYNGEE in the germline V gene. For the CDR3, the DNA is TGTGCCAGCAGCGCGGACCTGGCGGATACGCAGTATTTT. Protein product: CASSADLADTQYF. The full variable domain, in which reference TRBV9 and TRBJ2-3 provide the parts outside the CDR3, is DSGVTQTPKHLITATGQRVTLRCSPRSGDLSVYWYQQSLDQGLQFLIQYYNGEERAKGNILERFSAQQFPDLHSELNLSSLELGDSALYFCASSADLADTQYFGPGTRLTVL.

By share, this clonotype ranks as medium-sized. The CDR3, as DNA: TGCGCCAGCAGCGCCCAAGTTCACGGACAGCTCAGCAACGAGCAGTACTTC. Its translation: CASSAQVHGQLSNEQYF. The gene calls are TRBV10-1 and TRBJ2-7; D is perhaps TRBD1 (6 bases). Per the germline V gene, CDR1 is WNHNN and CDR2 is SYGVQD (reference sequence). V lost 6 bases, J lost 5 bases, and 26 bases lay in between. The CDR3 runs 17 residues.

By share of the sample, this clonotype is medium-sized. The gene calls are TRBV5-4 and TRBJ2-7; D gene uncertain. The CDR3 is made up of 13 amino acids. Per the germline V gene, CDR1 is SGHNT and CDR2 is YYREEE (reference sequence). The germline V and J ends were trimmed by 4 bases and 6 bases, with 14 bases remaining between them. This chain's CDR3 is CASSKTTISEQYF. Here the CDR3 DNA reads TGTGCCAGCAGCAAGACGACAATCTCCGAGCAGTACTTC.

This clonotype is medium-sized. V usage is TRBV28 and J usage is TRBJ1-2, with 12 bases identical to TRBD1. CDR3 length: 16 amino acids. The germline V gene encodes CDR1 MDHEN and CDR2 SYDVKM. With 5 bases clipped from V and 1 base from J, the junction kept 5 bases outside the gene matches. The CDR3 spells CASSPGQGAHNYGYTF. In DNA form, the CDR3 reads TGTGCCAGCAGTCCGGGACAGGGGGCACATAACTATGGCTACACCTTC.

This clonotype qualifies as medium-sized. The DNA for the CDR3 is TGTGCCAGCAGCTTACGGGGAAATGAAGCTTTCTTT. This encodes CASSLRGNEAFF. The chain links TRBV5-6 to TRBJ1-1, with D hard to call. The CDR3 covers 12 residues. V was pared by 2 bases and J by 7 bases, with 9 bases between. Germline-derived CDR1 and CDR2 are SGHDT and YYEEEE.

This clonotype was recorded at least ten times. This chain joins TRBV16 and TRBJ2-7; TRBD1 matches 10 bases. The CDR3 consists of 13 residues. The J segment lost 5 bases and the V segment lost 4 bases, leaving 2 bases of the junction unmatched. Germline V gene sequence: CDR1 KGHSY, CDR2 FQNENV. The CDR3 DNA reads as TGTGCCAGCAGCCGGGACAGGGGAAACGAGCAGTACTTC. Translated, it gives CASSRDRGNEQYF.

This clonotype is medium-sized within its sample. The chain is built from TRBV11-1 and TRBJ2-4; 9 positions agree with TRBD1. This CDR3 has 16 amino acids. Germline V gives CDR1 SGHAT, CDR2 FQDESV (reference sequence). V lost 5 bases, J lost 4 bases, and 9 bases stayed unmatched. CDR3 sequence (DNA): TGTGCCAGCAGCCCCGGGACAGGGATAGGAAAAAACATTCAGTACTTC. As protein: CASSPGTGIGKNIQYF.

This clonotype was seen ten or more times. The rearrangement links TRBV28 to TRBJ1-2; the D is unclear. The CDR3 has 13 residues. Germline CDR1 and CDR2: MDHEN and SYDVKM. Trimming pared 6 bases from V and 1 base from J, leaving 9 bases between. The CDR3 is CASSPRFNYGYTF. DNA for the CDR3: TGTGCCAGCAGCCCTAGATTTAACTATGGCTACACCTTC.

Within the sample, this clonotype is medium-sized. The chain couples TRBV7-8 to TRBJ1-5; 8 nucleotides align to TRBD1. V lost 3 bases, J lost 1 base, and 11 bases stayed unmatched. There are 18 residues in the CDR3. CDR1 is SGHVS and CDR2 is FQNEAQ in the germline V gene. Here the CDR3 DNA reads TGTGCCAGCAGCTTGGGGAACCAGGGGGCAAAGAGCAATCAGCCCCAGCATTTT. It specifies CASSLGNQGAKSNQPQHF.

V gene TRBV12-3 or TRBV12-4 combines with J gene TRBJ1-2; TRBD1 matches at 7 bases. The CDR3 runs to 13 residues. J was trimmed by 6 bases and V by 5 bases; bases with no gene match: 6. The CDR3 loop reads CASSGTDLNGYTF. In DNA, the CDR3 is TGTGCCAGCAGTGGGACAGACCTTAATGGCTACACCTTC.

The rearrangement links TRBV7-8 to TRBJ2-5; D is uncertain. The CDR3 is 15 residues long. Germline V gene data show CDR1 as SGHVS and CDR2 as FQNEAQ. The V gene lost 1 base and the J gene lost 1 base, with 10 bases spanning the gap. CDR3 sequence (DNA): TGTGCCAGCAGCTTAGTGGGTGGAGTCCAAGAGACCCAGTACTTC. It codes for CASSLVGGVQETQYF.

The table lists this clonotype with a few counts. The CDR3: CASSGPVNTGELFF. Written as DNA, the CDR3 is TGTGCCAGCAGTGGACCAGTGAACACCGGGGAGCTGTTTTTT. V usage is TRBV6-2 or TRBV6-3 and J usage is TRBJ2-2, with D hard to call. The germline CDR1 and CDR2 sequences are MNHEY and SVGEGT. The CDR3 length is 14 residues. The V end was cut by 5 bases, the J end by 1 base, with 8 bases between.

This clonotype is medium-sized (0.01 to 0.1%) within its sample. The chain recombines TRBV7-3 with TRBJ2-1, with 7 bases lining up with TRBD2. The CDR3 is 15 amino acids. Germline V gene data show CDR1 as SGHTA and CDR2 as FQGTGA. V lost 1 base, J lost 1 base, and 1 base stayed unmatched. CDR3 DNA sequence: TGTGCCAGCAGCTTAAGCGGGGGATCCTACAATGAGCAGTTCTTC. Its protein product is CASSLSGGSYNEQFF.

This clonotype showed up many times. The gene calls are TRBV7-2 and TRBJ2-1, with TRBD2 identical over 13 bases. V lost 5 bases and J lost 7; bases outside the gene matches: 5. The CDR3 is 15 amino acids. Germline values: CDR1 SGHTA, CDR2 FQGNSA. CDR3 sequence reads: CASSPPTSGRNEQFF. The CDR3 DNA reads as TGTGCCAGCAGCCCTCCGACTAGCGGGAGGAATGAGCAGTTCTTC.

This clonotype is medium-sized within its sample. CDR3 sequence reads: CSARDPGLGGNYEQYF. As DNA, the CDR3 is TGCAGTGCTAGAGACCCGGGACTAGGGGGAAACTACGAGCAGTACTTC. This chain joins TRBV20-1 and TRBJ2-7; 8 bases are shared with TRBD2. Germline values: CDR1 DFQATT, CDR2 SNEGSKA (reference sequence). The length of the CDR3 is 16 residues. Trimming at V came to 0 bases and at J to 3 bases, leaving 10 bases not matched to a gene.

The sample holds many counts of this clonotype. The V call is TRBV13, the J call TRBJ2-7; D gene ambiguous. V was shortened by 5 bases and J by 2 bases, with 13 bases between the two germline ends. The CDR3 contains 14 residues. Germline V gene sequence: CDR1 PRHDT, CDR2 FYEKMQ (reference sequence). The chain's CDR3 is CASSNSRNAYEQYF. The DNA of the CDR3 is TGTGCCAGCAGCAACTCCAGGAATGCCTACGAGCAGTACTTC.

By share, this clonotype ranks as medium-sized. The chain joins TRBV6-5 to TRBJ1-6, with a weak D call TRBD1 (5 bases). The CDR3 extends over 16 amino acids. CDR1 MNHEY and CDR2 SVGAGI come from the germline V gene. The ends were cut back, 0 bases at V and 6 bases at J, with 12 bases in the middle. The CDR3 is CASSYSPQGRNSPLHF. The CDR3 DNA sequence: TGTGCCAGCAGTTACTCTCCGCAGGGCCGTAATTCACCCCTCCACTTT.

This clonotype was counted ten times or more. The chain recombines TRBV12-3 or TRBV12-4 with TRBJ1-2; perhaps TRBD1 as D (6 bases). V shed 3 bases and J shed 8 bases, with 10 bases lying between them. CDR3 size: 12 residues. CDR3 in amino acids: CASSFRGGGYTF. CDR3 coding DNA: TGTGCCAGCAGTTTCCGGGGGGGCGGCTACACCTTC.

This clonotype appeared many times. The rearrangement uses TRBV7-9 and TRBJ1-4; maybe TRBD1 (6 bases). The V end lost 6 bases, the J end lost 4 bases, and 12 bases lay between the germline ends. From germline, CDR1 is SEHNR and CDR2 FQNEAQ (reference sequence). The CDR3 has 14 residues. The CDR3 sequence: CASSPGHGNEKLFF. In nucleotides, the CDR3 is TGTGCCAGCAGTCCGGGACACGGTAATGAAAAACTGTTTTTT. The full variable domain, rest sourced from reference TRBV7-9 and TRBJ1-4, is DTGVSQNPRHKITKRGQNVTFRCDPISEHNRLYWYRQTLGQGPEFLTYFQNEAQLEKSRLLSDRFSAERPKGSFSTLEIQRTEQGDSAMYLCASSPGHGNEKLFFGSGTQLSVL.

This clonotype was seen many times. The chain has TRBV12-3 or TRBV12-4 and TRBJ2-5, with D unclear. This CDR3 comprises 15 residues. V dropped 1 base and J dropped 4 bases, with 13 bases sitting between them. The CDR3: CASSLGLVSGETQYF. CDR3 in DNA: TGTGCCAGCAGTTTAGGGCTAGTTTCAGGAGAGACCCAGTACTTC.

Relative to its sample, this clonotype is medium-sized (0.01 to 0.1%). The rearrangement joins TRBV29-1 to TRBJ2-2, with TRBD2 identical over 11 bases. The germline gives CDR1 SQVTM, CDR2 ANQGSEA. V gave up 7 bases and J gave up 4 bases; unmatched junction bases: 5. The CDR3 totals 14 residues. In DNA, the CDR3 is TGCAGCGCAAGGACTAGCGGGCTCACCGGGGAGCTGTTTTTT. Amino acid sequence: CSARTSGLTGELFF.